Sequencing of this T cell receptor beta chain was carried out in a study of CD8 T cells in Susac syndrome. The CDR3 totals 14 residues. V gave up 8 bases and J gave up 0 bases, with 12 bases separating them. The germline V gene encodes CDR1 KGHSH and CDR2 LQKENI. Sequencing targeted TCR beta in T cells from blood (CD8+ and CD4+). RNA, at 0.5 to 1 ug, was reverse transcribed with random hexamers. TCRdb re-derived calls from the immunoSEQ multiplex PCR reads in MiXCR, one entry per CDR3 protein. The sample has roughly 190,000 distinct CDR3 sequences, approximately 95% seen once. The TCR originated in a human donor with Susac syndrome. Sequenced: CD4+ T cells from PBMCs. The chain combines TRBV18 with TRBJ2-3; D perhaps matches TRBD1 (7 bases). The CDR3 here is CASTTGTSTDTQYF. DNA for the CDR3: TGTGCCAGCACGACAGGGACTAGCACAGATACGCAGTATTTT.